This T cell receptor (beta chain) is drawn from a study of blood T cell repertoires in COVID-19. As processed by the authors: The authors estimated nucleated cell counts from reference gene primer amplification. Generated by immunoSEQ multiplex PCR, the TCRdb table keeps only in-frame clones and is missing some. That table supplies the V and J calls and clone size; D and trimming were determined from the DNA. The data contain 68,000 or so clones, roughly nine tenths of them singletons. The CDR3 is 12 residues long. Germline CDR1 ENHRY, CDR2 SYGVKD. V gave up 7 bases and J gave up 1 base, with 7 bases separating them.

The V gene is TRBV10-3, the J gene TRBJ1-1; D unclear. The TCR comes from a man in his forties or fifties with active COVID-19. The specimen was peripheral blood. The DNA for the CDR3 is TGTGCCATCAAACAGACGAACACTGAAGCTTTCTTT. Amino acid sequence: CAIKQTNTEAFF.